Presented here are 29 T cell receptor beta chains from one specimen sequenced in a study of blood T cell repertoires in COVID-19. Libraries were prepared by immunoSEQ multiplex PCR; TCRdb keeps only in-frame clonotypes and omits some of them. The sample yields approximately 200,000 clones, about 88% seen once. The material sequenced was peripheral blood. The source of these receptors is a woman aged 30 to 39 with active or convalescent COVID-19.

The CDR3: CASTKTGSTEAFF. CDR3 in DNA: TGTGCCAGCACCAAGACAGGGAGCACTGAAGCTTTCTTT. The chain recombines TRBV2 with TRBJ1-1, with 7 nucleotides matching TRBD1. V lost 7 bases, J lost 4 bases, and 6 bases stayed unmatched. The length of the CDR3 is 13 residues. The germline gives CDR1 SNHLY, CDR2 FYNNEI. Filled out from reference TRBV2 and TRBJ1-1, the complete variable domain reads EPEVTQTPSHQVTQMGQEVILRCVPISNHLYFYWYRQILGQKVEFLVSFYNNEISEKSEIFDDQFSVERPDGSNFTLKIRSTKLEDSAMYFCASTKTGSTEAFFGQGTRLTVV.

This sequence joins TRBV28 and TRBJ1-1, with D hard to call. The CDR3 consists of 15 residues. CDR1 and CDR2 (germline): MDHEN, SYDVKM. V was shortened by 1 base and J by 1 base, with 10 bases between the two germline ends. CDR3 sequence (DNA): TGTGCCAGCAGTTTATACGGAGAGCGGAACACTGAAGCTTTCTTT. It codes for CASSLYGERNTEAFF. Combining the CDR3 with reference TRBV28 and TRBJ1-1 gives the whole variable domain DVKVTQSSRYLVKRTGEKVFLECVQDMDHENMFWYRQDPGLGLRLIYFSYDVKMKEKGDIPEGYSVSREKKERFSLILESASTNQTSMYLCASSLYGERNTEAFFGQGTRLTVV.

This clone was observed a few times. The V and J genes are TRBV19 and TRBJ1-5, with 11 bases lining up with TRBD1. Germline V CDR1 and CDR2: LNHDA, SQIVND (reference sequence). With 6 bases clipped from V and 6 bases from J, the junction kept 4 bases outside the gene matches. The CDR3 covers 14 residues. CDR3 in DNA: TGTGCCAGTAGGGGGACAGGGGGTATTCAGCCCCAGCATTTT. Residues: CASRGTGGIQPQHF.

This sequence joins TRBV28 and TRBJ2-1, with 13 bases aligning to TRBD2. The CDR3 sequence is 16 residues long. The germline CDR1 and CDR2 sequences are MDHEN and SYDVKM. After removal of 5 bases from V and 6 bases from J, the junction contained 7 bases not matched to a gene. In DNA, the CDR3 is TGTGCCAGCAGTCCCTGGACTAGCGGGAGTGGCAATGAGCAGTTCTTC. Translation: CASSPWTSGSGNEQFF.

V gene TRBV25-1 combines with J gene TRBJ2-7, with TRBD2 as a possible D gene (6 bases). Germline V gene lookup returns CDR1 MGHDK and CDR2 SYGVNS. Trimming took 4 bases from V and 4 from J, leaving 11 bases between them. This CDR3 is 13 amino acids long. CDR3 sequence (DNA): TGTGCCAGCAGTGTAAGGGCGGGATACGAGCAGTACTTC. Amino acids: CASSVRAGYEQYF.

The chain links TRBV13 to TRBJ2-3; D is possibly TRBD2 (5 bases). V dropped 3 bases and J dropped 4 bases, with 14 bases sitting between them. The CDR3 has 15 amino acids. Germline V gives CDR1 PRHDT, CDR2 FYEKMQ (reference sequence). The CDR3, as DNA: TGTGCCAGCAGCTTCCCCTCTAGCTCCCCAGATACGCAGTATTTT. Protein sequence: CASSFPSSSPDTQYF. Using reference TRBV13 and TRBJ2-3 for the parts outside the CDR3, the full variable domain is AAGVIQSPRHLIKEKRETATLKCYPIPRHDTVYWYQQGPGQDPQFLISFYEKMQSDKGSIPDRFSAQQFSDYHSELNMSSLELGDSALYFCASSFPSSSPDTQYFGPGTRLTVL.

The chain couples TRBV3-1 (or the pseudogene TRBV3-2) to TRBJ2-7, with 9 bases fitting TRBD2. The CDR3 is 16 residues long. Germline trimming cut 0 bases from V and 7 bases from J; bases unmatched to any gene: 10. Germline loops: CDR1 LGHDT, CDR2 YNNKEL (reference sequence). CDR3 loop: CASSQDRASGTGEQYF. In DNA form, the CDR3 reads TGTGCCAGCAGCCAAGATAGGGCTAGCGGGACTGGAGAGCAGTACTTC.

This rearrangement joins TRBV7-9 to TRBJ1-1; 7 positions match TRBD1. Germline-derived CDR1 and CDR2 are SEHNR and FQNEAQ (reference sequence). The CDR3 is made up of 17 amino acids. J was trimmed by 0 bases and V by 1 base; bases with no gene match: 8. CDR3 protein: CASSLGGDSRMNTEAFF. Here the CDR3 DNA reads TGTGCCAGCAGCTTAGGAGGGGACAGCCGAATGAACACTGAAGCTTTCTTT.

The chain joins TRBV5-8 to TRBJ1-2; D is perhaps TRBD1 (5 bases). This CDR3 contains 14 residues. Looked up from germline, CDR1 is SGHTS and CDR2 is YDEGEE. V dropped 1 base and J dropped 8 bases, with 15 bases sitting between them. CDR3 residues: CASSLLYQGSGYTF. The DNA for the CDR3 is TGTGCCAGCAGCTTGTTATACCAGGGCTCAGGCTACACCTTC.

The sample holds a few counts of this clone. Here the CDR3 DNA reads TGCGCCAGCAGCTTGCCAGGGGGCGATTCACCCCTCCACTTT. This gives the protein CASSLPGGDSPLHF. The chain uses TRBV5-1 and TRBJ1-6; 8 nucleotides align to TRBD1. CDR1 and CDR2 (germline): SGHRS, YFSETQ. The ends lost 1 base at V and 8 bases at J; junction bases unmatched: 2. CDR3 size: 14 residues.

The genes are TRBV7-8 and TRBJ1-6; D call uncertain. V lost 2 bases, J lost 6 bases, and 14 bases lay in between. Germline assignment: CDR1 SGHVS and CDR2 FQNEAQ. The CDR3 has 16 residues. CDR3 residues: CASSLRHSRGNSPLHF. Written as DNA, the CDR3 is TGTGCCAGCAGCTTACGACATTCGCGGGGTAATTCACCCCTCCACTTT.

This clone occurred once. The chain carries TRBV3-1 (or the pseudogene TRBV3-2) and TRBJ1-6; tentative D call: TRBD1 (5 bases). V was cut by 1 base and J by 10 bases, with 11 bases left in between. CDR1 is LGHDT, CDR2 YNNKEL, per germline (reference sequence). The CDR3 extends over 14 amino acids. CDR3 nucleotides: TGTGCCAGCAGCCAAGGATTTCAGGGCTCACCCCTCCACTTT. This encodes CASSQGFQGSPLHF.

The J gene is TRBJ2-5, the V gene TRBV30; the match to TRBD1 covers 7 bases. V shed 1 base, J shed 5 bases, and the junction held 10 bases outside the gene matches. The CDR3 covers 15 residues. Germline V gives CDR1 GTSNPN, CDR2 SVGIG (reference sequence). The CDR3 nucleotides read TGTGCCTGGAGTGCCTTGGACAGGAGATCGGAGACCCAGTACTTC. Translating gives CAWSALDRRSETQYF.

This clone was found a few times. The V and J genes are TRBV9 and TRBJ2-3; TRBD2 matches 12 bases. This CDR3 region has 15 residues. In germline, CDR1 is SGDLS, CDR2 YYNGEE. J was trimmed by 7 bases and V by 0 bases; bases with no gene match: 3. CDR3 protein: CASSVVGLAGYTQYF. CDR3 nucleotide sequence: TGTGCCAGCAGCGTAGTAGGACTAGCGGGGTATACGCAGTATTTT.

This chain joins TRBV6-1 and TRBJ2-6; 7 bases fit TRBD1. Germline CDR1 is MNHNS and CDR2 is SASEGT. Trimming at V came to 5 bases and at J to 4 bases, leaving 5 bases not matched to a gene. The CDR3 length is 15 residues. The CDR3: CASSSTGAGANVLTF. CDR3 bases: TGTGCCAGCAGTTCTACAGGGGCCGGGGCCAACGTCCTGACTTTC.

This chain's CDR3 is CASSGLGPYEQYF. DNA of the CDR3: TGTGCCAGCAGCGGACTAGGACCCTACGAGCAGTACTTC. The chain carries TRBV7-9 and TRBJ2-7; 7 nucleotides align to TRBD2. The CDR3 has 13 amino acids. Trimming at V came to 5 bases and at J to 2 bases, leaving 3 bases not matched to a gene. Germline V gives CDR1 SEHNR, CDR2 FQNEAQ (reference sequence).

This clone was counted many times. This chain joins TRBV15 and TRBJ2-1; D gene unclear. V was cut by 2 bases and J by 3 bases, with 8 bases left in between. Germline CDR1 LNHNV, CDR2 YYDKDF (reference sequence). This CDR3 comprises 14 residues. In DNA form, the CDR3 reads TGTGCCACCAGCAGACTAAACAGCTACAATGAGCAGTTCTTC. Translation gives CATSRLNSYNEQFF.

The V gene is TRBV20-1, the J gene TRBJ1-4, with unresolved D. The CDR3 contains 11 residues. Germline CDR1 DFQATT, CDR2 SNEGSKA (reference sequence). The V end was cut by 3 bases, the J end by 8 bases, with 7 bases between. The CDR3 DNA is TGCAGTGCTAGTTTAGAAGAAAAACTGTTTTTT. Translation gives CSASLEEKLFF.

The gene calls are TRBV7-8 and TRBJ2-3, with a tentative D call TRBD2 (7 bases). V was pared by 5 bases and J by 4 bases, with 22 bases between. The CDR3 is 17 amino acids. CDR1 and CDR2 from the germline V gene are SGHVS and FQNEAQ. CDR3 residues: CASSPLVKRGGSDTQYF. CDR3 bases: TGTGCCAGCAGCCCCCTAGTTAAGAGGGGGGGATCAGATACGCAGTATTTT.

As DNA, the CDR3 is TGCGCCAGTAGGACAGGGCCTCACGGCGAGCAGTACTTC. This sequence encodes CASRTGPHGEQYF. The chain has TRBV5-1 and TRBJ2-7, with 8 nucleotides matching TRBD1. The CDR3 consists of 13 residues. The trim removed 8 bases at V and 6 bases at J, leaving 10 bases unmatched. Germline loops: CDR1 SGHRS, CDR2 YFSETQ.

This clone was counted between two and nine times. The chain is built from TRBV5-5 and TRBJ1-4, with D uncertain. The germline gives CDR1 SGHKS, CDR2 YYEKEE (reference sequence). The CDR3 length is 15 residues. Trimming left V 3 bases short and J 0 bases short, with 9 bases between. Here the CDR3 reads CASSSEVATNEKLFF. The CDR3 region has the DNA TGTGCCAGCAGCTCAGAAGTTGCAACTAATGAAAAACTGTTTTTT.

CDR3: CASSIQKGEQYF. The CDR3 DNA follows: TGTGCCAGCAGTATCCAAAAGGGGGAGCAGTACTTC. The chain joins TRBV27 to TRBJ2-7; perhaps TRBD1 as D (5 bases). The CDR3 loop spans 12 amino acids. Trimming stripped 5 bases from V and 7 bases from J, with 12 bases between. Germline V gene data show CDR1 as MNHEY and CDR2 as SMNVEV (reference sequence).

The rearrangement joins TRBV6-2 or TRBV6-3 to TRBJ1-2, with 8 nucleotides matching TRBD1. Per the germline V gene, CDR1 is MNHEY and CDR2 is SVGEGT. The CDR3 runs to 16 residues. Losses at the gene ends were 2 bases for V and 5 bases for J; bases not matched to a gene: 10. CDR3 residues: CASSYPFSTGAYGYTF. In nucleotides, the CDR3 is TGTGCCAGCAGTTACCCTTTTTCGACAGGGGCATATGGCTACACCTTC.

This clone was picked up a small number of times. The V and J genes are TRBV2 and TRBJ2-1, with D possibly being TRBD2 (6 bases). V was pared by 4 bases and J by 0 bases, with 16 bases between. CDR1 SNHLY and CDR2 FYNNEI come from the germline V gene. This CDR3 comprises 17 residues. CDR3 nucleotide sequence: TGTGCCAGCAGTGTAGCGGTGGCGGGAAGCTCCTACAATGAGCAGTTCTTC. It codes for CASSVAVAGSSYNEQFF.

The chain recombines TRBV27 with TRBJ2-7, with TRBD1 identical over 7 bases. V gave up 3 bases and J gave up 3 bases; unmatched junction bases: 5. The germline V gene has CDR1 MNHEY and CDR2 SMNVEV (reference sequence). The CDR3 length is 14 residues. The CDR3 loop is CASSLGSGGYEQYF. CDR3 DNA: TGTGCCAGCAGTTTGGGTTCAGGGGGCTACGAGCAGTACTTC.

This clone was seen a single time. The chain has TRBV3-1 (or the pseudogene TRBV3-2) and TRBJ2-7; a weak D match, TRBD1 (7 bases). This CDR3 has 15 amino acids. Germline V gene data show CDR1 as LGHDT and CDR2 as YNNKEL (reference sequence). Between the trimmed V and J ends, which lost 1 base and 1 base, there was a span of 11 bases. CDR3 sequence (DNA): TGTGCCAGCAGCCAAGCTGCAGGGGGGTCCTACGAGCAGTACTTC. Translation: CASSQAAGGSYEQYF.

The CDR3 DNA sequence: TGCGCCAGCAGCCAAGCAGTAAACAGCCCCTACGAGCAGTACTTC. This codes for CASSQAVNSPYEQYF. The chain has TRBV4-1 and TRBJ2-7; no reliable D call. Germline V gene lookup returns CDR1 MGHRA and CDR2 YSYEKL. Between the trimmed V and J ends, which lost 1 base and 2 bases, there was a span of 12 bases. There are 15 residues in the CDR3.

This CDR3 reads CASYGQGARYQPQHF. As DNA, the CDR3 is TGTGCCAGCTATGGACAGGGGGCGCGATATCAGCCCCAGCATTTT. The chain joins TRBV27 to TRBJ1-5; 11 bases match TRBD1. Germline CDR1 and CDR2: MNHEY and SMNVEV (reference sequence). V shed 8 bases and J 5 bases; nucleotides not matched to a gene: 8. There are 15 residues in the CDR3.

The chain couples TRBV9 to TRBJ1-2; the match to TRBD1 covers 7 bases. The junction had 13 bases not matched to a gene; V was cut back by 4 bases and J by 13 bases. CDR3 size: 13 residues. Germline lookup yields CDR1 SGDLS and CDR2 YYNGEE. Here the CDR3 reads CASSFEGQNFGTF. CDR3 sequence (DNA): TGTGCCAGCAGCTTTGAGGGACAGAACTTTGGCACCTTC.